This TCR beta chain emerged from a study of OX40 agonist ivuxolimab in advanced cancers. This table comes from immunoSEQ multiplex PCR, and its TCRdb copy is limited to in-frame clones, with some not included. The sample lists over 9,000 clones, about 66% seen once, with 26% in the top ten. Remarks on this clone: Its antigen remains unidentified.

Regarding the study as a whole: In a subset of nonresponders, normalized T-cell clonal expansion was also low. Both blood CD4+ and CD8+ T cells showed clonal growth by week 6 at 0.1 to 3.0 mg/kg.

With autoimmune disease history or systemic immunosuppression, patients were excluded. The V gene lost 0 bases and the J gene lost 3 bases, with 10 bases spanning the gap. The CDR3 totals 15 residues. CDR1 is SGDLS, CDR2 YYNGEE, per germline. The sequencing used CD4+ or CD8+ T cells sorted from blood, collected in a trial of the OX40 agonist ivuxolimab. This rearrangement joins TRBV9 to TRBJ2-1, with unresolved D. The TCR originated in an adult with an advanced solid tumor such as melanoma, head and neck, liver or kidney cancer. The CDR3: CASSVEGTHYNEQFF. In nucleotides, the CDR3 is TGTGCCAGCAGCGTAGAAGGTACCCACTACAATGAGCAGTTCTTC.